This TCR beta chain is drawn from a study of T cell clonotyping in hematopoietic cell transplantation (dated by TCRdb to the early 2020s). Regarding the study in general: In the study, over a hundred blood samples were gathered from approximately 33 consecutive transplant recipients and their related donors. Patients were recruited between September 2015 and January 2017 and followed until late 2020 or death. Study-level results and caveats: Recipient repertoires showed only a small fraction of overlap with donor repertoires, and over 95% appeared de novo at the given depth. The sample size was limited and the cells went unsorted, which meant the CD4 and CD8 repertoire contributions could not be told apart. Recipient TCR diversity fell after transplant, with pathologically expanded clonotypes rising progressively from day 30 to day 180. Donor and pretransplant recipient Inverse Simpson Index values predicted broader posttransplant TCR repertoire diversity.

With the immunoSEQ assay, which is a bias-controlled multiplex PCR relying on V- and J-specific primers, TCR beta CDR3 regions were amplified from genomic DNA. In a second PCR step, the CDR3 amplicons were tagged with a proprietary barcode plus Illumina adapter sequences. An Illumina MiSeq instrument was used for sequencing of the CDR3 libraries. The paper's processing steps were these. Export and quality control were done with immunoSEQ Analyzer 3.0, while downstream analyses used R Bioconductor and Immunarch. Only productive rearrangements in the normalized downsampled data set went into calculating the repertoire metrics. In the normalized cohort, clonotypes with more than 5 templates were defined as pathologically expanded. The Inverse Simpson Index was used to measure repertoire diversity. To capture all clonotypes, CMV-specificity analyses were performed on the non-normalized data set. TCRdb carries this immuneACCESS record with in-frame sequences only. Its versions omit some clonotypes, under half of them owing to an unresolved V gene in the studies checked, with the rest unexplained. D and trimming were read from the DNA, whereas the V and J calls and clone size are those reported in that table. Recorded for this sample are approximately 15,000 clones; roughly 84% of them occurred a single time. More than 3.5% of the sample is held by the ten biggest clonotypes.

With respect to this clone: This clone's antigen is unknown. Base qualities are not recorded, but no much larger clone differs from it by a single base.

Trimming leaves V shorter by 0 bases and J shorter by 4 bases, with the junction holding 4 bases beyond the gene matches. Sequences GTSNPN (CDR1) and SVGIG (CDR2) are obtained from the germline V gene (reference sequence). From the cysteine up to the phenylalanine, the CDR3 has a length of 14 residues. Just the 42-base CDR3 DNA is kept, in frame starting at base 1. The time point label here, explained by the study, means: 100 days after allo-HCT. Blood from recipients was drawn about 28 days before transplant and again at days 30, 100 and 180 after transplant. Nuclei Lysis Solution was used to extract genomic DNA from fresh or cryopreserved unfractionated peripheral blood mononuclear cells.

The rearranged segments are TRBV30 and TRBJ2-7; TRBD1 agrees with 9 junctional bases. The sample here was PBMCs, taken 100 days after allogeneic stem cell transplant. The receptor comes from a male patient aged 55-69 years who had an allogeneic stem cell transplant from a related donor, so the T cells may come from the graft donor. Some clones in this sample may be carry-over from other donors' samples. The encoded CDR3 is CAWSVDRGIYEQYF. In nucleotides, the sequence is TGTGCCTGGAGTGTAGACAGGGGGATTTACGAGCAGTACTTC.